These T cell receptor beta chains were read from a single sample in a study of T cells in tuberculosis. Assay used: immunoSEQ multiplex PCR; TCRdb lists only in-frame clones, some missing. The table has about 43,000 clones, less than 95% seen once. The sequencing sample was made of PBMCs. Every receptor here comes from a donor between 10 and 35 years old with latent tuberculosis or without tuberculosis infection. Some clones in this sample may be carry-over from other donors' samples. Each CDR3 is given with its conserved first and last residue. The D gene is left open where the match is weak.

TGTGCCTGGAGGGGCAGGGGGTTGTCTGAAGCTTTCTTT	CAWRGRGLSEAFF	TRBJ1-1	13	TRBD1	TRBV30
TGCGCCAGCAGCCAAGATGAAGGGGGACTAGTGTCAGATACGCAGTATTTT	CASSQDEGGLVSDTQYF	TRBJ2-3	17	TRBD2	TRBV4-1
TGTGCCAGCACCCCAGGAAGTCTGGGGGCCAACGTCCTGACTTTC	CASTPGSLGANVLTF	TRBJ2-6	15	.	TRBV9
TGTGCCAGCAGCCCTAGCGGAAGCTCCTACAATGAGCAGTTCTTC	CASSPSGSSYNEQFF	TRBJ2-1	15	TRBD2	TRBV14
TGTGCCAGCAGTTTAACCTGGACACCCTACAATGAGCAGTTCTTC	CASSLTWTPYNEQFF	TRBJ2-1	15	.	TRBV27
TGCGCCAGCAGCCAGTGGGACAGGGGATCCTCCTACGAGCAGTACTTC	CASSQWDRGSSYEQYF	TRBJ2-7	16	TRBD1	TRBV5-1
TGTGCCAGCAGCCTTCTGACAGGGCGGTACACCTTC	CASSLLTGRYTF	TRBJ1-2	12	TRBD1	TRBV5-6
TGTGCCAGCACAGGGGGCGGCGACACTGAAGCTTTCTTT	CASTGGGDTEAFF	TRBJ1-1	13	TRBD1	TRBV2
TGCGCCAGCAGCCAAGTCTCCGGGGCGGGAGGGGCTTACGAGCAGTACTTC	CASSQVSGAGGAYEQYF	TRBJ2-7	17	TRBD2	TRBV4-3
TGTGCCAGCAGCTTATCAGATAGCACAGATACGCAGTATTTT	CASSLSDSTDTQYF	TRBJ2-3	14	.	TRBV7-2
TGTGCCAGCAGCGCCCCCGGGACAGGGAGTTCTGGAAACACCATATATTTT	CASSAPGTGSSGNTIYF	TRBJ1-3	17	TRBD1	TRBV7-9
TGCGCCAGCAGCCAAGAATGGGGCGGGAGTGATGAGACCCAGTACTTC	CASSQEWGGSDETQYF	TRBJ2-5	16	TRBD2	TRBV4-3
TGCGCCAGCAGCCGCGGACTAGCGGGAGGGCCCGAAGAGACCCAGTACTTC	CASSRGLAGGPEETQYF	TRBJ2-5	17	TRBD2	TRBV4-3
TGTGCCAGCAGCTTAGATCTCTTCGGGGGGCCCTACGAGCAGTACTTC	CASSLDLFGGPYEQYF	TRBJ2-7	16	.	TRBV11-2
TGCAGCGTTGAAGATTATAGCTTAGCCCCATACAATGAGCAGTTCTTC	CSVEDYSLAPYNEQFF	TRBJ2-1	16	.	TRBV29-1
TGTGCCAGCAGTCGGGACAGGGTCACCTACGAGCAGTACTTC	CASSRDRVTYEQYF	TRBJ2-7	14	TRBD1	TRBV27
TGTGCCAGCAGTCCGACGGGACAGGGTTACAATGAGCAGTTCTTC	CASSPTGQGYNEQFF	TRBJ2-1	15	TRBD1	TRBV27
TGCGCCAGCAGCCAAGACCCAGGGGGAGAAGAGGATACGCAGTATTTT	CASSQDPGGEEDTQYF	TRBJ2-3	16	TRBD1	TRBV4-3
TGTGCCAGCAGCCCCGAGCCGGGACTTATGAACACTGAAGCTTTCTTT	CASSPEPGLMNTEAFF	TRBJ1-1	16	.	TRBV7-8
TGTGCCAGCTCACCCCTGGGCCCGCCGGCTAATGAAAAACTGTTTTTT	CASSPLGPPANEKLFF	TRBJ1-4	16	.	TRBV18
TGTGCCAGCAGGCCAACCACAGGGCCCCTGAACACTGAAGCTTTCTTT	CASRPTTGPLNTEAFF	TRBJ1-1	16	.	TRBV5-6
TGTGCCAGCTCCATGACAGGGGAGACTGAAGCTTTCTTT	CASSMTGETEAFF	TRBJ1-1	13	TRBD1	TRBV7-6
TGTGCCAGCAGCGTGGGGACTAGCGGGAGGAACCGAAATTACCTTGAGCAGTTCTTC	CASSVGTSGRNRNYLEQFF	TRBJ2-1	19	TRBD2	TRBV9